A single sample gave rise to the 19 T cell receptor beta chains below, sequenced in a study of blood T cell repertoires in COVID-19 (dated by TCRdb to the early 2020s). To prepare the library, the immunoSEQ multiplex PCR assay was applied. TCRdb took over this immuneACCESS table, retaining in-frame rearrangements with V and J assigned. Such tables are incomplete; in checked studies, under half of the missing clones stem from an unresolved V gene, and the remainder is unexplained. For this sample the table gives over 400,000 clones, of which 70% to 90% were detected only once. The top ten clonotypes cover less than 9% of the sample. Sequenced: peripheral blood. Receptors originate from a woman between 45 and 60 years old with COVID-19, enrolled during active disease.

The V gene is TRBV9, the J gene TRBJ2-1, with 12 bases that match TRBD2. Losses at the gene ends were 4 bases for V and 5 bases for J; bases not matched to a gene: 10. The length of the CDR3 is 17 residues. The germline V gene encodes CDR1 SGDLS and CDR2 YYNGEE. The CDR3 nucleotides read TGTGCCAGCAGCACCCGACTAGCGGGGGTGTTCAACAATGAGCAGTTCTTC. This sequence encodes CASSTRLAGVFNNEQFF.

This clone was counted a single time. The chain recombines TRBV28 with TRBJ1-2; TRBD1 might be the D (5 bases). The CDR3 spans 10 residues. Germline V lookup: CDR1 MDHEN, CDR2 SYDVKM. With 8 bases removed from V and 14 bases from J, the gap between germline ends came to 15 bases. For the CDR3, the DNA is TGTGCCAGCGGGTCATTGGGGGGGACCTTC. It codes for CASGSLGGTF.

J is TRBJ2-2 and V is TRBV11-3, with TRBD1 matching over 7 bases. The CDR3 is made up of 15 amino acids. Trimming cost V 5 bases and J 4 bases; bases outside gene matches: 7. Germline assignment: CDR1 SGHNT and CDR2 YENEEA. The CDR3 DNA sequence: TGTGCCAGCAGCGCTCGGGACAGAGGCACCGGGGAGCTGTTTTTT. This codes for CASSARDRGTGELFF. Supplemented by reference TRBV11-3 and TRBJ2-2, the full variable domain reads EAGVVQSPRYKIIEKKQPVAFWCNPISGHNTLYWYLQNLGQGPELLIRYENEEAVDDSQLPKDRFSAERLKGVDSTLKIQPAELGDSAVYLCASSARDRGTGELFFGEGSRLTVL.

This rearrangement joins TRBV5-4 to TRBJ1-2; TRBD1 might be the D (5 bases). Germline CDR1 SGHNT, CDR2 YYREEE (reference sequence). There are 13 residues in the CDR3. The V gene lost 4 bases and the J gene lost 4 bases, with 11 bases spanning the gap. CDR3 residues: CASSAGLIYGYTF. As DNA, the CDR3 is TGTGCCAGCAGCGCGGGACTGATCTATGGCTACACCTTC.

J is TRBJ1-1 and V is TRBV6-6; D perhaps matches TRBD1 (6 bases). Trimming cost V 5 bases and J 1 base, with 20 bases left between them. The CDR3 length is 17 residues. The germline V gene has CDR1 MNHNY and CDR2 SVGAGI (reference sequence). CDR3 nucleotides: TGTGCCAGCAGTCGGGGGGGGGCTAATTGGGGGAACACTGAAGCTTTCTTT. This gives the protein CASSRGGANWGNTEAFF.

The chain has TRBV11-2 and TRBJ1-5; no reliable D call. V was cut by 1 base and J by 5 bases, with 6 bases left in between. CDR1 and CDR2 from the germline V gene are SGHAT and FQNNGV. This CDR3 has 13 amino acids. CDR3 loop: CASSLGRYQPQHF. Written as DNA, the CDR3 is TGTGCCAGCAGCTTAGGGAGATATCAGCCCCAGCATTTT.

This chain links TRBV11-1 with TRBJ1-1, with D possibly TRBD1 on 5 matching bases. Trimming cost V 0 bases and J 4 bases, with 18 bases left between them. The CDR3 runs 17 residues. CDR1 and CDR2 (germline): SGHAT, FQDESV (reference sequence). The CDR3 is CASSLANGAVYSTEAFF. Written as DNA, the CDR3 is TGTGCCAGCAGCTTAGCGAATGGGGCCGTATATAGCACTGAAGCTTTCTTT.

V usage is TRBV5-4 and J usage is TRBJ1-1, with D perhaps matching TRBD1 (6 bases). The CDR3 spans 14 residues. CDR1 SGHNT and CDR2 YYREEE come from the germline V gene (reference sequence). Trimming removed 5 bases from V and 3 bases from J, with 14 bases in between. CDR3: CASRHRGADTEAFF. The CDR3 DNA is TGTGCCAGCAGGCACCGGGGGGCGGACACTGAAGCTTTCTTT. The full variable domain, completed using reference TRBV5-4 and TRBJ1-1, is ETGVTQSPTHLIKTRGQQVTLRCSSQSGHNTVSWYQQALGQGPQFIFQYYREEENGRGNFPPRFSGLQFPNYSSELNVNALELDDSALYLCASRHRGADTEAFFGQGTRLTVV.

The V and J genes are TRBV19 and TRBJ1-4; D is uncertain. The CDR3 covers 15 residues. The germline gives CDR1 LNHDA, CDR2 SQIVND (reference sequence). Trimming removed 3 bases at V and 8 bases at J, with 16 bases between. CDR3 protein: CASSIGLQAREKLFF. In nucleotides, the CDR3 is TGTGCCAGTAGTATCGGTCTCCAGGCTCGGGAAAAACTGTTTTTT.

The CDR3 DNA sequence: TGTGCCAGCAGTGAAGGACAGGTAGGGGCCTACGAGCAGTACTTC. This gives the protein CASSEGQVGAYEQYF. V is TRBV6-1 and J is TRBJ2-7; perhaps TRBD1 as D (6 bases). Germline V gives CDR1 MNHNS, CDR2 SASEGT. The V and J ends lost 1 base and 2 bases respectively, with 12 bases between them. This CDR3 is built from 15 residues.

This clone was picked up one time. J is TRBJ2-3 and V is TRBV7-2, with 9 positions matching TRBD2. Trimming at V came to 5 bases and at J to 3 bases, leaving 12 bases not matched to a gene. The CDR3 is 17 amino acids. Germline CDR1 is SGHTA and CDR2 is FQGNSA. The CDR3 sequence is CASSLQRRLAGTDTQYF. The DNA for the CDR3 is TGTGCCAGCAGCCTCCAGCGTAGGCTAGCGGGGACAGATACGCAGTATTTT.

The chain couples TRBV19 to TRBJ1-1; 7 nucleotides agree with TRBD1. V was pared by 6 bases and J by 1 base, with 5 bases of the junction left unmatched. CDR3 size: 14 residues. Germline V gene lookup returns CDR1 LNHDA and CDR2 SQIVND (reference sequence). The DNA for the CDR3 is TGTGCCAGTAGAGCCGGGACAGCGAACACTGAAGCTTTCTTT. Encoded protein: CASRAGTANTEAFF.

The J gene is TRBJ2-5, the V gene TRBV6-1; D unresolved. CDR1 is MNHNS and CDR2 is SASEGT in the germline V gene. The germline V and J ends were trimmed by 2 bases and 0 bases, with 10 bases remaining between them. The CDR3 loop spans 15 amino acids. The CDR3 sequence: CASSEQAQYQETQYF. The CDR3 DNA reads as TGTGCCAGCAGTGAACAGGCACAGTACCAAGAGACCCAGTACTTC.

The genes are TRBV30 and TRBJ2-3; weak D call: TRBD1 (6 bases). V shed 1 base and J shed 5 bases, with 10 bases lying between them. The germline gives CDR1 GTSNPN, CDR2 SVGIG (reference sequence). The CDR3 has 13 residues. The CDR3 spells CAWSEGVLDTQYF. The CDR3 bases are TGTGCCTGGAGTGAGGGGGTCCTAGATACGCAGTATTTT.

The chain has TRBV28 and TRBJ2-5, with 14 bases identical to TRBD2. The CDR3 is made up of 17 amino acids. CDR1 is MDHEN and CDR2 is SYDVKM in the germline V gene. J lost 4 bases, V lost 4 bases, and 8 bases had no gene match. CDR3 in DNA: TGTGCCAGCAGTTCAAAGACTAGCGGGGGGGCCGTAGAGACCCAGTACTTC. Amino acids: CASSSKTSGGAVETQYF.

This clone was found a few times. The V and J genes are TRBV5-1 and TRBJ1-1, with TRBD1 matching over 8 bases. The CDR3 is 15 amino acids. Germline loops: CDR1 SGHRS, CDR2 YFSETQ. J lost 4 bases, V lost 5 bases, and 10 bases had no gene match. CDR3 amino acids: CASSLRTGFGTEAFF. The CDR3 DNA reads as TGCGCCAGCAGTTTACGGACAGGGTTCGGCACTGAAGCTTTCTTT.

The gene calls are TRBV11-2 and TRBJ2-7, with 15 bases matching TRBD2. The germline gives CDR1 SGHAT, CDR2 FQNNGV. This CDR3 contains 15 residues. V shed 5 bases, J shed 5 bases, and the junction held 4 bases outside the gene matches. CDR3 amino acids: CASSPGTSGGNEQYF. CDR3 DNA sequence: TGTGCCAGCAGCCCAGGGACTAGCGGGGGGAACGAGCAGTACTTC. The full variable domain, completed using reference TRBV11-2 and TRBJ2-7, is EAGVAQSPRYKIIEKRQSVAFWCNPISGHATLYWYQQILGQGPKLLIQFQNNGVVDDSQLPKDRFSAERLKGVDSTLKIQPAKLEDSAVYLCASSPGTSGGNEQYFGPGTRLTVT.

V gene TRBV7-9 combines with J gene TRBJ2-7, with 9 bases fitting TRBD2. CDR3 length: 14 amino acids. J gave up 4 bases and V 1 base, and 2 bases lay outside the gene matches. The germline V gene has CDR1 SEHNR and CDR2 FQNEAQ (reference sequence). The CDR3 DNA reads as TGTGCCAGCAGCTTAGGTGGACTAGCGTACGAGCAGTACTTC. It specifies CASSLGGLAYEQYF. Supplemented by reference TRBV7-9 and TRBJ2-7, the full variable domain reads DTGVSQNPRHKITKRGQNVTFRCDPISEHNRLYWYRQTLGQGPEFLTYFQNEAQLEKSRLLSDRFSAERPKGSFSTLEIQRTEQGDSAMYLCASSLGGLAYEQYFGPGTRLTVT.

The chain combines TRBV5-1 with TRBJ1-1; TRBD1 matches at 7 bases. Germline trimming cut 2 bases from V and 8 bases from J; bases unmatched to any gene: 3. CDR1 and CDR2 from the germline V gene are SGHRS and YFSETQ. The CDR3 is 12 amino acids. The CDR3: CASSFQQGEAFF. The CDR3 DNA is TGCGCCAGCAGCTTTCAACAGGGGGAAGCTTTCTTT.